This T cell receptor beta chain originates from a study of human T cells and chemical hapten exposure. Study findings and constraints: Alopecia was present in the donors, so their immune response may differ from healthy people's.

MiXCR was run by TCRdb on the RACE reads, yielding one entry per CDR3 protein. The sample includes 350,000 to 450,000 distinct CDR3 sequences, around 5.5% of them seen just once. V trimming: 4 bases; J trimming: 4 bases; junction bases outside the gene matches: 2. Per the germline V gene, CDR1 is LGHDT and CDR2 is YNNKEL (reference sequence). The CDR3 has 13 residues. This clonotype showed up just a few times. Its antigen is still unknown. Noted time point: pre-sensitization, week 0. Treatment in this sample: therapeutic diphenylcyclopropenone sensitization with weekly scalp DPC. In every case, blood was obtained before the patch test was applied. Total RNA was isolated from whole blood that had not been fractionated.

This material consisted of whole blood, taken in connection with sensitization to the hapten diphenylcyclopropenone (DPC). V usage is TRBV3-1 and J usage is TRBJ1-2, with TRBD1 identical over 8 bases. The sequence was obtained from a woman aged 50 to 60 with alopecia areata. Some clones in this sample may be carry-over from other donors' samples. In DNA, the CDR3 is TGTGCCAGCAGCCCCAGGGGGCCCTATGGCTACACCTTC. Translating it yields CASSPRGPYGYTF.